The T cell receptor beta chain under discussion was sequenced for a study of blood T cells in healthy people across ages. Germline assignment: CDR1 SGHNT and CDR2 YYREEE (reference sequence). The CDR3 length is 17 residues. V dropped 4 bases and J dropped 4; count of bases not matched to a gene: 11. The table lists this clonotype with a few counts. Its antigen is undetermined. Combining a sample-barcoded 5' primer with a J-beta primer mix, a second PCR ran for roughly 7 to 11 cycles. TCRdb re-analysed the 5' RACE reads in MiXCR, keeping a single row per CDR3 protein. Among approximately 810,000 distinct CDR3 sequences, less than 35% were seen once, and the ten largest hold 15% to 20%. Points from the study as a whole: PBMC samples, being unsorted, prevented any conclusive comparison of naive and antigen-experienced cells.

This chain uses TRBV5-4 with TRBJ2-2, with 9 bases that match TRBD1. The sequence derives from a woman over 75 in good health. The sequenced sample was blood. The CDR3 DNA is TGTGCCAGCAGCCCCGGACAGGGGACGGGGAGCACCGGGGAGCTGTTTTTT. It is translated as CASSPGQGTGSTGELFF.